This T cell receptor beta chain came from a study of a mutant IDH1 vaccine in newly diagnosed glioma. On the study more broadly: Receipt of radiotherapy, temozolomide, or both preceded the study, and most received both.

Time point given: baseline, week 1 (first vaccination visit). Documented treatment: pre-vaccination baseline after standard-of-care therapy. Profiled with immunoSEQ multiplex PCR; TCRdb holds only in-frame clones, not every one. The sample shows fewer than 65,000 clones, over 65% of them seen only once. V shed 3 bases and J shed 2 bases, with 3 bases lying between them. Germline CDR1 and CDR2: SGHDT and YYEEEE. The CDR3 contains 12 residues. This clonotype originated in a woman in her thirties or forties with glioma. The sequencing here drew on PBMCs, taken from a glioma patient treated with radiotherapy, temozolomide or both. This sequence joins TRBV5-6 and TRBJ1-5; D remains unclear. The CDR3, as DNA: TGTGCCAGCAGCTCTGGCAATCAGCCCCAGCATTTT. Protein: CASSSGNQPQHF.